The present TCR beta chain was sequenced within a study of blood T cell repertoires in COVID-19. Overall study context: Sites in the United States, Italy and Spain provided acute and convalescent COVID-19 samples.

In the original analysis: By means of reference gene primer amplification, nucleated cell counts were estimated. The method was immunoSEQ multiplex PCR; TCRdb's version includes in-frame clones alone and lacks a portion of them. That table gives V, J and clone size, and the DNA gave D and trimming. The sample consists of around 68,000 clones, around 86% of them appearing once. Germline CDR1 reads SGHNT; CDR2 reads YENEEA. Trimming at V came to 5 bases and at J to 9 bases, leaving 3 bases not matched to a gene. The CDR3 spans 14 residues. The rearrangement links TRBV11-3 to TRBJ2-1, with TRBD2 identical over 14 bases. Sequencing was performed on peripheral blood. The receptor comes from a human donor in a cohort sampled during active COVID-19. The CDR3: CASSTGLAGGEQFF. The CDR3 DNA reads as TGTGCCAGCAGCACCGGACTAGCGGGGGGTGAGCAGTTCTTC.